This T cell receptor (beta chain) comes out of a study of T cells in Graves' hyperthyroidism and ophthalmopathy. Trimming stripped 0 bases from V and 4 bases from J, with 13 bases between. The CDR3 contains 16 residues. CDR1 and CDR2 from the germline V gene are LGHNA and YNFKEQ. Amplification yielded TCR beta CDR3 regions, with RNA transcripts as the source. Carried out on the TCR CDR3, a first-round RT-PCR used the HTBI primer set. TCRdb re-derived calls from the multiplex PCR reads in MiXCR, one entry per CDR3 protein. The sample yields 620,000 or so distinct CDR3 sequences, roughly 15% seen once. The count of this clonotype is one.

Sequencing was performed on blood. This chain connects TRBV4-2 to TRBJ1-5, with D perhaps matching TRBD1 (6 bases). This TCR was sampled from a woman aged 45-59 years with Graves' ophthalmopathy. The chain's CDR3 is CASSQDTGQGNQPQHF. The DNA for the CDR3 is TGTGCCAGCAGCCAAGATACGGGCCAGGGGAATCAGCCCCAGCATTTT.